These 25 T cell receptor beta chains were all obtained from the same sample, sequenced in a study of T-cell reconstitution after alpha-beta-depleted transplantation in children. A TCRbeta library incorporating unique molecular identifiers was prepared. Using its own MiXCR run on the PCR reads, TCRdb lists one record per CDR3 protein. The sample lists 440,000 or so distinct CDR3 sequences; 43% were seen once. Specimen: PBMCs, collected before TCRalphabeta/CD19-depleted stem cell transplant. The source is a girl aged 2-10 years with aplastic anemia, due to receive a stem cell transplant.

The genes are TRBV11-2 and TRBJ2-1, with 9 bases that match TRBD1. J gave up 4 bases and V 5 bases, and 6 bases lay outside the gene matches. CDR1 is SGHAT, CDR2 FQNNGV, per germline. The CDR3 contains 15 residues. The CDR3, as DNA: TGTGCCAGCAGCGGATACAGGGGGCAATACAATGAGCAGTTCTTC. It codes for CASSGYRGQYNEQFF.

The CDR3 loop is CASSFWISRDRENYEQYF. The CDR3 DNA is TGCGCCAGCAGCTTTTGGATTTCTAGGGACAGAGAAAACTACGAGCAGTACTTC. This chain connects TRBV5-1 to TRBJ2-7; 7 bases line up with TRBD1. Germline V gives CDR1 SGHRS, CDR2 YFSETQ. CDR3 size: 18 residues. J lost 3 bases, V lost 2 bases, and 17 bases had no gene match. The variable domain in full, with the rest retrieved from reference TRBV5-1 and TRBJ2-7, is KAGVTQTPRYLIKTRGQQVTLSCSPISGHRSVSWYQQTPGQGLQFLFEYFSETQRNKGNFPGRFSGRQFSNSRSEMNVSTLELGDSALYLCASSFWISRDRENYEQYFGPGTRLTVT.

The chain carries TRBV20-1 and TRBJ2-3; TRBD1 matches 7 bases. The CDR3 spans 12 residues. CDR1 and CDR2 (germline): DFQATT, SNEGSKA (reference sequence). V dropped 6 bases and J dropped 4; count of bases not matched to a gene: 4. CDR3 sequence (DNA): TGCAGTGCGCCTCAGGGGGCAGATACGCAGTATTTT. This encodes CSAPQGADTQYF.

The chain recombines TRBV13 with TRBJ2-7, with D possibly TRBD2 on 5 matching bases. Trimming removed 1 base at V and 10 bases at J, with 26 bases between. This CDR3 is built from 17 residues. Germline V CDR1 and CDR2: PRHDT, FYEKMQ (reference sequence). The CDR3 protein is CASSLAGQTGKRNGQYF. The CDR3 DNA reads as TGTGCCAGCAGCTTAGCGGGCCAGACCGGGAAGAGGAACGGACAGTACTTC.

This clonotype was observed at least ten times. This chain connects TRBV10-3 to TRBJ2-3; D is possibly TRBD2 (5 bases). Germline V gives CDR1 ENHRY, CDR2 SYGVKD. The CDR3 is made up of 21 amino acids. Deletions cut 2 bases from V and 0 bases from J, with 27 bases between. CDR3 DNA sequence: TGTGCCATCAGTGAGCCCATCTCCGGCGGTTTAGAGGGAAAAAGCACAGATACGCAGTATTTT. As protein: CAISEPISGGLEGKSTDTQYF.

The CDR3 loop reads CASSGTGQGETQYF. The CDR3 region has the DNA TGTGCCAGCTCAGGGACAGGCCAGGGAGAGACCCAGTACTTC. This chain uses TRBV18 with TRBJ2-5, with 8 bases fitting TRBD1. Unmatched junction bases numbered 6, after V lost 5 bases and J lost 4 bases. Germline V gene data show CDR1 as KGHSH and CDR2 as LQKENI. There are 14 residues in the CDR3.

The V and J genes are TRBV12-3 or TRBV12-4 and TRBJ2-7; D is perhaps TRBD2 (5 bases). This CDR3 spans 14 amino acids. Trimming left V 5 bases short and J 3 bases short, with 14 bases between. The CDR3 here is CASSLGLGNYEQYF. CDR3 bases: TGTGCCAGCAGTCTAGGACTGGGAAACTACGAGCAGTACTTC.

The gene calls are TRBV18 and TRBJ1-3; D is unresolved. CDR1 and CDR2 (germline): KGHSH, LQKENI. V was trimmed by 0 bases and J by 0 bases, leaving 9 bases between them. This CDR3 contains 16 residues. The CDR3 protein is CASSPPGPSSGNTIYF. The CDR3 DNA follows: TGTGCCAGCTCACCACCGGGTCCCAGCTCTGGAAACACCATATATTTT. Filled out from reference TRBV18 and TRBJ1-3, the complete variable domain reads NAGVMQNPRHLVRRRGQEARLRCSPMKGHSHVYWYRQLPEEGLKFMVYLQKENIIDESGMPKERFSAEFPKEGPSILRIQQVVRGDSAAYFCASSPPGPSSGNTIYFGEGSWLTVV.

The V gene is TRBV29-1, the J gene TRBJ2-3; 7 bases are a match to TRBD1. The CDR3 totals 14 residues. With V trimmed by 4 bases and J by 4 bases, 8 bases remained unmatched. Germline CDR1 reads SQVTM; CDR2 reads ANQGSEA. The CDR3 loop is CSVGGQGVADTQYF. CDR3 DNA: TGCAGCGTTGGAGGGCAGGGGGTAGCAGATACGCAGTATTTT.

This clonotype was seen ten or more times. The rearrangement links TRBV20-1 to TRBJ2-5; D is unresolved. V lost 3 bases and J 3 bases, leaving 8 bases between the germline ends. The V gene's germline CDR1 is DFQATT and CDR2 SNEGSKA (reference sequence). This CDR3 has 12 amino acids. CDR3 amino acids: CSASSEKETQYF. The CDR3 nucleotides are TGCAGTGCTAGTTCGGAGAAAGAGACCCAGTACTTC.

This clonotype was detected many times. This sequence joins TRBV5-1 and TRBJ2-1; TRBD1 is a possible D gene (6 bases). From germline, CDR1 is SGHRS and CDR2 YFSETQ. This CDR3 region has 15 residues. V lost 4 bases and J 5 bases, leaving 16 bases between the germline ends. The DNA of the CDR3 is TGCGCCAGCAGCAGCGATCCAGGGGCCCACAATGAGCAGTTCTTC. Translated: CASSSDPGAHNEQFF.

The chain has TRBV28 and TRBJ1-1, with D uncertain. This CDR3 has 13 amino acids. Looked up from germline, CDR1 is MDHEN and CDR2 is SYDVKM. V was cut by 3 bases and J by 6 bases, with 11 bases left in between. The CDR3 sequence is CASSFWSAPEAFF. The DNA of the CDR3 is TGTGCCAGCAGTTTTTGGTCAGCCCCTGAAGCTTTCTTT.

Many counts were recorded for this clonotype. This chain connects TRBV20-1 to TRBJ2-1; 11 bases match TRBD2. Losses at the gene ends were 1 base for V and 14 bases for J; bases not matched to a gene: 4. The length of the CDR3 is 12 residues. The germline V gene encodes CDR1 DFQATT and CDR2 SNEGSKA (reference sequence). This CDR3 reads CSARGGLAEEFF. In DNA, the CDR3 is TGCAGTGCTAGAGGGGGACTAGCGGAGGAGTTCTTC.

CDR3 amino acids: CSAGDRGRGETQYF. CDR3 DNA: TGCAGTGCTGGGGACAGGGGAAGAGGAGAGACCCAGTACTTC. The chain uses TRBV20-1 and TRBJ2-5, with TRBD1 matching 10 bases. CDR3 length equals 14 residues. V shed 5 bases and J 4 bases; nucleotides not matched to a gene: 7. The germline V gene encodes CDR1 DFQATT and CDR2 SNEGSKA (reference sequence).

CDR3 coding DNA: TGTGCCAGCAGCTCTGAATGGGGGACTGAAGCTTTCTTT. Protein: CASSSEWGTEAFF. The V and J genes are TRBV7-3 and TRBJ1-1, with D perhaps TRBD1 (5 bases). V dropped 4 bases and J dropped 5 bases, with 11 bases sitting between them. CDR3 length: 13 residues. CDR1 is SGHTA and CDR2 is FQGTGA in the germline V gene.

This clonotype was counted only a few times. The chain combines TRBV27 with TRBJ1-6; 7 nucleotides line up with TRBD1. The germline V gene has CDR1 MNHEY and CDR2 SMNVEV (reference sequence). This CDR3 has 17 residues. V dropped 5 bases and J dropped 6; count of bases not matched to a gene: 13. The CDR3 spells CASSRTGAQTTNSPLHF. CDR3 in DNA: TGTGCCAGCAGTCGAACAGGGGCGCAAACGACTAATTCACCCCTCCACTTT.

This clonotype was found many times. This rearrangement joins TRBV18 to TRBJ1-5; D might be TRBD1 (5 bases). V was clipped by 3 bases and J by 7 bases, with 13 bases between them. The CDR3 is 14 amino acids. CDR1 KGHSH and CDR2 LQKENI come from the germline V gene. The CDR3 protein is CASSPGAGPQPQHF. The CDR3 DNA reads TGTGCCAGCTCACCCGGGGCAGGGCCCCAGCCCCAGCATTTT.

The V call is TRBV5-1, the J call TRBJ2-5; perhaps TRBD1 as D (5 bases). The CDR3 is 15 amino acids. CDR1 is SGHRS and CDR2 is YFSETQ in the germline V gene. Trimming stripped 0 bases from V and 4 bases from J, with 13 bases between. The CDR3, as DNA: TGCGCCAGCAGCTTGGCGCCAGGGTTGGGAGAGACCCAGTACTTC. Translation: CASSLAPGLGETQYF.

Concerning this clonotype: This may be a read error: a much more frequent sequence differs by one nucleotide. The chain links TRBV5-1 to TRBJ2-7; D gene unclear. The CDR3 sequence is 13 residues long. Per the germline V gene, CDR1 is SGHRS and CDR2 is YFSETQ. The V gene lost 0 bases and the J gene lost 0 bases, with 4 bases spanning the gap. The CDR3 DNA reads TGCGCCAGCAGCTTGGCTCACTCCTACGAGCAGTACTTC. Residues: CASSLAHSYEQYF.

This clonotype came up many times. In DNA, the CDR3 is TGCGCCAGCAGCCCAGTCGGACAGGGTGAAGCCAAAAACATTCAGTACTTC. Translated: CASSPVGQGEAKNIQYF. The genes are TRBV4-1 and TRBJ2-4; 8 nucleotides align to TRBD1. Germline V CDR1 and CDR2: MGHRA, YSYEKL. This CDR3 is 17 amino acids long. The ends lost 4 bases at V and 0 bases at J; junction bases unmatched: 8.

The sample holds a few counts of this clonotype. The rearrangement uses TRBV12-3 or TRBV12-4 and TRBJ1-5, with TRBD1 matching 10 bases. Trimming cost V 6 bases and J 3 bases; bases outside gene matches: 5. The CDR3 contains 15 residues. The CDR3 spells CASSWDRGHNQPQHF. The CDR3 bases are TGTGCCAGCAGCTGGGACAGGGGACACAATCAGCCCCAGCATTTT.

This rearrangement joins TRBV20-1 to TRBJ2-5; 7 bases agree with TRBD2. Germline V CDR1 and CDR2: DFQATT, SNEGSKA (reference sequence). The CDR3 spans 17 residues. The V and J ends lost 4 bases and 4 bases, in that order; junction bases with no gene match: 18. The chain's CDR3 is CSAMGGWGRDVGETQYF. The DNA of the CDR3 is TGCAGTGCTATGGGGGGGTGGGGACGGGATGTTGGAGAGACCCAGTACTTC.

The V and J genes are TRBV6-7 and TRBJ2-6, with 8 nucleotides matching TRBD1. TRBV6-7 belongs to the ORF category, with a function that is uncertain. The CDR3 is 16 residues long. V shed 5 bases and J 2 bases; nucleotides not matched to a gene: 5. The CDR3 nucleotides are TGTGCCAGCAGTCCAAGGACAGGGACTGGGGCCAACGTCCTGACTTTC. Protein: CASSPRTGTGANVLTF.

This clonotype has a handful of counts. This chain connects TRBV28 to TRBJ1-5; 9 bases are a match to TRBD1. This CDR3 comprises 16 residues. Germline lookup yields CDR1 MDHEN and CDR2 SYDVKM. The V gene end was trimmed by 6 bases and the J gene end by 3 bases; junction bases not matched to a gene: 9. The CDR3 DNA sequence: TGTGCCAGCAGATCCGGGACAGGGCCCATCAATCAGCCCCAGCATTTT. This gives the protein CASRSGTGPINQPQHF.

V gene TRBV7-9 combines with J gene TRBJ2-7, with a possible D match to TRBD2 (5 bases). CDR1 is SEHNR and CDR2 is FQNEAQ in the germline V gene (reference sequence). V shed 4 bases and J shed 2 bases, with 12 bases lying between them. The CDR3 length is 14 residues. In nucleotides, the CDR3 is TGTGCCAGCAGCTCCCCGGCGGGTGCCTACGAGCAGTACTTC. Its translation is CASSSPAGAYEQYF.